This TCR beta chain is from a study of cytomegalovirus exposure and HLA in healthy donors. The PCR used 60 Vbeta and 13 Jbeta primers. TCRdb's table, derived via immunoSEQ multiplex PCR, lists solely in-frame clones and lacks some. This table has some 100,000 clones, under 80% appearing once. Study findings and constraints: Associated with cytomegalovirus, according to the listing, were fewer than 200 TCR beta chains. The number of N-insertions in an Asian-associated ancestry cluster was reportedly below the approximately 600-donor mean in a later analysis. In a later analysis, TCR association rates varied by HLA locus: DRB1 most, HLA-C fewest. Near-uniform donor sequencing depth was presumed by presence/absence analyses.

Only a few counts were recorded for this clone. Its antigen is currently unknown. Sequenced: PBMCs. The receptor was isolated from a woman aged 18-29 years in good health and CMV-seropositive.

The CDR3 region has the DNA TGTGCCAGCAGCTTAGGACAGGGCAGAGAGCAGTTCTTC. Translated: CASSLGQGREQFF. The V call is TRBV7-3, the J call TRBJ2-1; 8 bases agree with TRBD1. This CDR3 is built from 13 residues. Germline loops: CDR1 SGHTA, CDR2 FQGTGA. Losses at the gene ends were 2 bases for V and 10 bases for J; bases not matched to a gene: 4.